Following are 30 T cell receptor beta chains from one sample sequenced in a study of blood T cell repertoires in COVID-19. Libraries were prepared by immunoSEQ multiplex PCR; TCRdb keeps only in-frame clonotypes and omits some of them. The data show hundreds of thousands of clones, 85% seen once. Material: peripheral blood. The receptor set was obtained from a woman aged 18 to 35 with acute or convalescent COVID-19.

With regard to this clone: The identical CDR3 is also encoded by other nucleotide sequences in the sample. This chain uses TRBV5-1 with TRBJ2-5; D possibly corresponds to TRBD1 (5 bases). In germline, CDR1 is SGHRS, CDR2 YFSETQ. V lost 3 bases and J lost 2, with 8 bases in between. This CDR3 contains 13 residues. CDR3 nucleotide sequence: TGCGCCAGCAGCTCAGGGTCACAAGAGACCCAGTACTTC. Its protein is CASSSGSQETQYF.

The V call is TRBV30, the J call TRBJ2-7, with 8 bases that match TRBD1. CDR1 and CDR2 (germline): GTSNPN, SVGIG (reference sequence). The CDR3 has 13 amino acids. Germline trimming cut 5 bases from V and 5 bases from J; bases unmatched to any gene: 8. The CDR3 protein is CAWFRTGRNEQYF. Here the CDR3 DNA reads TGTGCCTGGTTCCGGACAGGGAGAAACGAGCAGTACTTC.

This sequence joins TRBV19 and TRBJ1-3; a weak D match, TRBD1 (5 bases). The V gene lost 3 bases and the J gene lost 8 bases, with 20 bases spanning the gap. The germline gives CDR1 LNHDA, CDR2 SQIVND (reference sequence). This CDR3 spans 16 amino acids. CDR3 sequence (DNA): TGTGCCAGTAGTATGCGACTCGGGGGGGTCCTGGACACCATATATTTT. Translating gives CASSMRLGGVLDTIYF. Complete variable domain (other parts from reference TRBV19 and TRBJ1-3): DGGITQSPKYLFRKEGQNVTLSCEQNLNHDAMYWYRQDPGQGLRLIYYSQIVNDFQKGDIAEGYSVSREKKESFPLTVTSAQKNPTAFYLCASSMRLGGVLDTIYFGEGSWLTVV.

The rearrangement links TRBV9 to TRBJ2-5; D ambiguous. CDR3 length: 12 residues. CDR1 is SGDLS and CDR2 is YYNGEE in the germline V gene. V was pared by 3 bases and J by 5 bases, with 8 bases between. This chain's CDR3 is CASSAGVETQYF. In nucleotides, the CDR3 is TGTGCCAGCAGCGCTGGAGTTGAGACCCAGTACTTC. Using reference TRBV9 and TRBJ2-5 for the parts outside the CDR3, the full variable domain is DSGVTQTPKHLITATGQRVTLRCSPRSGDLSVYWYQQSLDQGLQFLIQYYNGEERAKGNILERFSAQQFPDLHSELNLSSLELGDSALYFCASSAGVETQYFGPGTRLLVL.

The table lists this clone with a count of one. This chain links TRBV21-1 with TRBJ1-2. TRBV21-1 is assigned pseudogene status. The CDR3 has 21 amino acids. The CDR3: CASSIKSTPGRGGEGGYGYTF. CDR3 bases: TGTGCCAGCAGCATTAAGTCTACTCCGGGACGCGGAGGGGAGGGTGGCTATGGCTACACCTTC.

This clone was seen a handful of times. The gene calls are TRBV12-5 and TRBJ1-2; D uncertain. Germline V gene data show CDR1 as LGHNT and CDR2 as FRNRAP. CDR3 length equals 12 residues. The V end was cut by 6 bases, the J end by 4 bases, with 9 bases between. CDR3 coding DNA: TGTGCTAGTGGACAAATCCCCTATGGCTACACCTTC. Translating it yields CASGQIPYGYTF.

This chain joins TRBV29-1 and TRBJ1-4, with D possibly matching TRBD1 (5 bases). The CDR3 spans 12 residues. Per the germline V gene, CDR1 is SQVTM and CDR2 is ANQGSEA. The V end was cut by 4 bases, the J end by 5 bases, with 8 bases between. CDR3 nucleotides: TGCAGCGTTGTTACAGGCAATGAAAAACTGTTTTTT. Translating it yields CSVVTGNEKLFF.

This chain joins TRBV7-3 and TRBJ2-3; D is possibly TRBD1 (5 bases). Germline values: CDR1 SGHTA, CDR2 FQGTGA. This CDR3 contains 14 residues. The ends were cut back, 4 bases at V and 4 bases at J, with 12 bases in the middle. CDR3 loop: CASSSRGGADTQYF. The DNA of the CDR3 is TGTGCCAGCAGCTCTAGGGGTGGGGCAGATACGCAGTATTTT. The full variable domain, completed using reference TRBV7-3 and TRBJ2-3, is GAGVSQTPSNKVTEKGKYVELRCDPISGHTALYWYRQSLGQGPEFLIYFQGTGAADDSGLPNDRFFAVRPEGSVSTLKIQRTERGDSAVYLCASSSRGGADTQYFGPGTRLTVL.

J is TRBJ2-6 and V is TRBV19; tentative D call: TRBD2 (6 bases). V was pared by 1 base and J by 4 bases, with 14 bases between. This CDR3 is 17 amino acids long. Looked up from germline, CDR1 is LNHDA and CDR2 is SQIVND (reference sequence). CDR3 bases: TGTGCCAGTAGTATAGGCGGGGTACGAGGGGGGGCCAACGTCCTGACTTTC. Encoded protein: CASSIGGVRGGANVLTF.

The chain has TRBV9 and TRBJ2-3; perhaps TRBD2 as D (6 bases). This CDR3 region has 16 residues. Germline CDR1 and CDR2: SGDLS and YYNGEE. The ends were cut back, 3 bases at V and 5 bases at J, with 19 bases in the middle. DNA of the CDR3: TGTGCCAGCAGCGCCTTGCCGGACTATCCGGGAGATACGCAGTATTTT. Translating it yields CASSALPDYPGDTQYF.

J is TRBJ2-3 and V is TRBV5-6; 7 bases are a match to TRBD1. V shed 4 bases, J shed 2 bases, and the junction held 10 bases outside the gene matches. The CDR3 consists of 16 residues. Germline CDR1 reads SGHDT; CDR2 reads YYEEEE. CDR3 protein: CASSPDVGQSTDTQYF. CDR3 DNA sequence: TGTGCCAGCAGCCCGGATGTGGGACAGTCCACAGATACGCAGTATTTT. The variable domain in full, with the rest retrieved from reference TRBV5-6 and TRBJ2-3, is DAGVTQSPTHLIKTRGQQVTLRCSPKSGHDTVSWYQQALGQGPQFIFQYYEEEERQRGNFPDRFSGHQFPNYSSELNVNALLLGDSALYLCASSPDVGQSTDTQYFGPGTRLTVL.

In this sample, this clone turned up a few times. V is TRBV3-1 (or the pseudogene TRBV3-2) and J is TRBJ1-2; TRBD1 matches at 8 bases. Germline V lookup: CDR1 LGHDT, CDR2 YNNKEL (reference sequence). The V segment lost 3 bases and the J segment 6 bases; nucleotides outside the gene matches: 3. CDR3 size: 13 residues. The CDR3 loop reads CASSHRTGNGYTF. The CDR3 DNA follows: TGTGCCAGCAGCCATCGGACAGGGAATGGCTACACCTTC.

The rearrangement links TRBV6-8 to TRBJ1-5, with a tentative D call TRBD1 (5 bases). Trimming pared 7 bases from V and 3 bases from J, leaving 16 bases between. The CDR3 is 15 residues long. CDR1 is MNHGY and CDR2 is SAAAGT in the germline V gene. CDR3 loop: CASTEPDRNNQPQHF. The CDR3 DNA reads TGTGCCAGCACTGAACCCGACAGAAACAATCAGCCCCAGCATTTT.

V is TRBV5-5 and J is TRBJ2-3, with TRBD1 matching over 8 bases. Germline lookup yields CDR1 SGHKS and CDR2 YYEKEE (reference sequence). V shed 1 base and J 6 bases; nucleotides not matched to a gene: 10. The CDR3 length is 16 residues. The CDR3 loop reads CASSLRTGFSSDTQYF. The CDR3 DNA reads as TGTGCCAGCAGCTTGCGGACAGGGTTTAGTTCGGATACGCAGTATTTT.

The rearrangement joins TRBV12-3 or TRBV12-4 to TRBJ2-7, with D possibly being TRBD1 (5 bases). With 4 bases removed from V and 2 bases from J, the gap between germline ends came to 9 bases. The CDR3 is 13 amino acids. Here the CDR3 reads CASSSGITYEQYF. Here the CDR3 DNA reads TGTGCCAGCAGTTCAGGGATTACCTACGAGCAGTACTTC.

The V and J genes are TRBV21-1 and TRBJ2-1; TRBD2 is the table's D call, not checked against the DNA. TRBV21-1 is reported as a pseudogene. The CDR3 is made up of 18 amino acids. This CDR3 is CASSKERRLAGTYNEQFF. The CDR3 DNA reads TGTGCCAGCAGCAAAGAGAGGCGGCTAGCGGGTACCTACAATGAGCAGTTCTTC.

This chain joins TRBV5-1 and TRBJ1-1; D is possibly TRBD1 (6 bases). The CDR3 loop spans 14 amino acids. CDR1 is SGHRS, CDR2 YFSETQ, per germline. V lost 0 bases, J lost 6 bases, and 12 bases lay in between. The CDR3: CASSLATGMPEAFF. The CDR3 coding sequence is TGCGCCAGCAGCTTGGCAACAGGGATGCCTGAAGCTTTCTTT.

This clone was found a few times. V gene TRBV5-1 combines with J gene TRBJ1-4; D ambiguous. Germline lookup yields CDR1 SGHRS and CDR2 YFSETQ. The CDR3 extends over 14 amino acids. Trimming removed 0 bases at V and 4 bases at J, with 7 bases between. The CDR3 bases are TGCGCCAGCAGCTTGGAATCTTATAATGAAAAACTGTTTTTT. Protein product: CASSLESYNEKLFF.

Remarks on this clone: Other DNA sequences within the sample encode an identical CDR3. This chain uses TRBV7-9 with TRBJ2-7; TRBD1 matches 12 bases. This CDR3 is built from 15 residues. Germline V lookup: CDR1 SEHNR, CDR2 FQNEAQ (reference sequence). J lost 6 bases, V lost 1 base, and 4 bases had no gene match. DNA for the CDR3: TGTGCCAGCAGCTTAGTGGGACAGGGGGCTTCCGAGCAGTACTTC. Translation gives CASSLVGQGASEQYF.

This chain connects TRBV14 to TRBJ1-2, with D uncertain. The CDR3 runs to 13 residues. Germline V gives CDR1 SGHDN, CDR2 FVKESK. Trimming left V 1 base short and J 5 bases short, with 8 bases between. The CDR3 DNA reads TGTGCCAGCAGCCAAGGGTTTCGGTATGGCTACACCTTC. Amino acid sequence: CASSQGFRYGYTF.

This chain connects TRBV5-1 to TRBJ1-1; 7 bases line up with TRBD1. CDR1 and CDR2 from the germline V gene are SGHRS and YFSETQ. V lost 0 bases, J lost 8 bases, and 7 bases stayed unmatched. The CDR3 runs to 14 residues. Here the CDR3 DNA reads TGCGCCAGCAGCTTGGACTATGGACAGGACGAAGCTTTCTTT. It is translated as CASSLDYGQDEAFF.

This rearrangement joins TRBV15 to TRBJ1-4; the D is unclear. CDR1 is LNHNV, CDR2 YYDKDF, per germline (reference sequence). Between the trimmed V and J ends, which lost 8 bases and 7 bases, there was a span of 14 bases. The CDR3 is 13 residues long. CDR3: CATAWGEGEKLFF. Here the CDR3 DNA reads TGTGCCACCGCCTGGGGAGAGGGTGAAAAACTGTTTTTT.

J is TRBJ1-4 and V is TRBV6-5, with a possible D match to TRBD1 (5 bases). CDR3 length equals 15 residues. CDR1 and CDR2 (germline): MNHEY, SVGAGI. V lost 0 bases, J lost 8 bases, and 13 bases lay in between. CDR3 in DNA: TGTGCCAGCAGTTACTCTGACAGCGGAGGGGAAAAACTGTTTTTT. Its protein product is CASSYSDSGGEKLFF.

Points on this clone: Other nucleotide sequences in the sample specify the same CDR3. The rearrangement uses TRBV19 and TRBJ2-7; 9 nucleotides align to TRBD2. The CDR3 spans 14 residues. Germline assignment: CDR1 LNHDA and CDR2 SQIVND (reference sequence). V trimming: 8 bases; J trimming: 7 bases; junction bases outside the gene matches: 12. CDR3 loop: CASGVGTSPGEQYF. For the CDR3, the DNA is TGTGCCAGTGGAGTTGGGACTAGCCCGGGGGAGCAGTACTTC.

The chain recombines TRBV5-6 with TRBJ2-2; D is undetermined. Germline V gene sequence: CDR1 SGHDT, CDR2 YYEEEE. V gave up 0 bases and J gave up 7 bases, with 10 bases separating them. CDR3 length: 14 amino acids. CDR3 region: CASSLDSRFGELFF. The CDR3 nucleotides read TGTGCCAGCAGCTTGGACAGTAGGTTCGGGGAGCTGTTTTTT. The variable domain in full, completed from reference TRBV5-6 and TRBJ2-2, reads DAGVTQSPTHLIKTRGQQVTLRCSPKSGHDTVSWYQQALGQGPQFIFQYYEEEERQRGNFPDRFSGHQFPNYSSELNVNALLLGDSALYLCASSLDSRFGELFFGEGSRLTVL.

The CDR3 protein is CASRIGAGELFF. Written as DNA, the CDR3 is TGTGCCAGCAGGATAGGAGCCGGGGAGCTGTTTTTT. The V gene is TRBV11-1, the J gene TRBJ2-2, with no clear D. Trimming pared 6 bases from V and 6 bases from J, leaving 8 bases between. Germline-derived CDR1 and CDR2 are SGHAT and FQDESV (reference sequence). The CDR3 runs to 12 residues.

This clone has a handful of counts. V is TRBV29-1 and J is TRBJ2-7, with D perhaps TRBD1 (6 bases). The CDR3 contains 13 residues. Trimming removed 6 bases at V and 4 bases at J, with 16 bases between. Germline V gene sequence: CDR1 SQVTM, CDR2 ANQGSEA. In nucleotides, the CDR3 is TGCAGCGTAGAAACATCCACAGGGTACGAGCAGTACTTC. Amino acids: CSVETSTGYEQYF.

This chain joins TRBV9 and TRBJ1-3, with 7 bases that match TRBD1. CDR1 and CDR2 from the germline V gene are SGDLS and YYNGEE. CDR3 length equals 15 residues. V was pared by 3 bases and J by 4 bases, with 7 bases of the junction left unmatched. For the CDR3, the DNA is TGTGCCAGCAGCGCGACAAGGGGGCGCGGAAACACCATATATTTT. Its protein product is CASSATRGRGNTIYF.

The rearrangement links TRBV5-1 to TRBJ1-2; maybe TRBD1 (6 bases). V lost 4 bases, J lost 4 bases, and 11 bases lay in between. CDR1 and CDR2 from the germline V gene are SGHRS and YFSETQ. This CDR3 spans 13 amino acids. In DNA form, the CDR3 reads TGCGCCAGCAGCCAGGGGTCGGGCTATGGCTACACCTTC. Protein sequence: CASSQGSGYGYTF. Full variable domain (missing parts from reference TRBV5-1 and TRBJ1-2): KAGVTQTPRYLIKTRGQQVTLSCSPISGHRSVSWYQQTPGQGLQFLFEYFSETQRNKGNFPGRFSGRQFSNSRSEMNVSTLELGDSALYLCASSQGSGYGYTFGSGTRLTVV.

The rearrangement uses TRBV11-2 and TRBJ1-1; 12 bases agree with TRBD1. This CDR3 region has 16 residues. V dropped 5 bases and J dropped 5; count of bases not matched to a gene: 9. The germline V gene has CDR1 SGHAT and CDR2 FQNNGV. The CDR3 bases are TGTGCCAGCAGCCCCGGGACAGGGGGCTTGAGGACTGAAGCTTTCTTT. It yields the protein CASSPGTGGLRTEAFF.